These 29 T cell receptor beta chains were all obtained from the same sample, sequenced in a study of blood T cells in healthy people across ages. The second PCR ran about 6 to 12 cycles with a sample-barcoded 5' primer and J-beta primers. TCRdb re-called the 5' RACE reads with MiXCR, one entry per CDR3 protein. The repertoire consists of about 2 million distinct CDR3 sequences, with less than 50% occurring once and the leading ten covering less than 2.5%. Sequencing was carried out using blood. These receptors originate from a woman aged 40 to 50 in good health.

The V gene is TRBV25-1, the J gene TRBJ1-2; D unclear. This CDR3 is 12 amino acids long. Germline loops: CDR1 MGHDK, CDR2 SYGVNS. V was pared by 4 bases and J by 4 bases, with 7 bases between. The CDR3 region is CASSVQSYGYTF. The CDR3 DNA reads TGTGCCAGCAGTGTACAGTCCTATGGCTACACCTTC.

The chain links TRBV6-2 or TRBV6-3 to TRBJ2-1; 11 bases line up with TRBD2. Per germline, CDR1 MNHEY and CDR2 SVGEGT. V gave up 6 bases and J gave up 8 bases; unmatched junction bases: 12. The CDR3 contains 16 residues. CDR3 DNA: TGTGCCAGCAGATCTCCTAGCGGGGGGTTTCTCTATGAGCAGTTCTTC. Its protein product is CASRSPSGGFLYEQFF.

This clonotype has more than one count but fewer than ten. The chain uses TRBV9 and TRBJ2-7; D possibly corresponds to TRBD2 (5 bases). The CDR3 consists of 15 residues. Germline CDR1 is SGDLS and CDR2 is YYNGEE. Trimming left V 0 bases short and J 2 bases short, with 12 bases between. The CDR3 coding sequence is TGTGCCAGCAGCGTAGGAGGCGCCGGGGCCTACGAGCAGTACTTC. Protein: CASSVGGAGAYEQYF.

The chain recombines TRBV6-6 with TRBJ2-5; TRBD2 is a possible D gene (5 bases). Looked up from germline, CDR1 is MNHNY and CDR2 is SVGAGI (reference sequence). V was cut by 6 bases and J by 2 bases, with 16 bases left in between. This CDR3 contains 15 residues. The CDR3 nucleotides are TGTGCCAGCAGGAACCCGGGAAAGAGGCAAGAGACCCAGTACTTC. Protein product: CASRNPGKRQETQYF.

This clonotype was recorded a few times. The chain combines TRBV7-9 with TRBJ2-3; 10 bases are shared with TRBD2. This CDR3 has 17 residues. The V segment lost 1 base and the J segment 4 bases; nucleotides outside the gene matches: 8. Germline CDR1 reads SEHNR; CDR2 reads FQNEAQ (reference sequence). This CDR3 reads CASSLGQAGGPPDTQYF. CDR3 in DNA: TGTGCCAGCAGCTTAGGCCAAGCGGGGGGGCCCCCAGATACGCAGTATTTT.

V is TRBV29-1 and J is TRBJ2-7; no definite D call. In germline, CDR1 is SQVTM, CDR2 ANQGSEA. CDR3 length: 12 residues. Trimming took off 5 bases at V and 5 bases at J, with 13 bases between the two ends. Here the CDR3 reads CSVHSPGDEQYF. DNA for the CDR3: TGCAGCGTTCATAGCCCAGGTGACGAGCAGTACTTC.

A few counts support this clonotype. The chain couples TRBV7-9 to TRBJ2-1; D call uncertain. The CDR3 is 12 residues long. CDR1 SEHNR and CDR2 FQNEAQ come from the germline V gene (reference sequence). The V end lost 1 base, the J end lost 9 bases, and 7 bases lay between the germline ends. CDR3 sequence: CASSLGAAEQFF. DNA for the CDR3: TGTGCCAGCAGCTTAGGGGCAGCTGAGCAGTTCTTC.

The genes are TRBV4-3 and TRBJ1-1, with 8 bases matching TRBD1. In germline, CDR1 is LGHNA, CDR2 YSLEER. V shed 4 bases and J 1 base; nucleotides not matched to a gene: 5. This CDR3 has 15 amino acids. CDR3 region: CASSRGQGSNTEAFF. DNA of the CDR3: TGCGCCAGCAGCCGAGGACAGGGTTCGAACACTGAAGCTTTCTTT.

The chain links TRBV20-1 to TRBJ2-4; 7 bases are shared with TRBD1. TRBJ2-7 explains the end of the DNA better; the J call may be wrong. Germline V gives CDR1 DFQATT, CDR2 SNEGSKA (reference sequence). The CDR3 is made up of 17 amino acids. The CDR3 DNA is TGCAGTGCTCTTCCCCACCTTAGACAGGGAATTAACTACGAGCAGTACTTC. Its protein is CSALPHLRQGINYEQYF.

A single count supports this clonotype. The junction does not match germline at one end; this may be a read error. The chain joins TRBV7-8 to TRBJ2-7; 7 bases line up with TRBD2. Germline V lookup: CDR1 SGHVS, CDR2 FQNEAQ. The CDR3 runs 16 residues. CDR3 bases: TGTGTCAGCAGCTTAGTAGTGGGGGGGATCTCCTACGAGCAGTACTTC. This gives the protein CVSSLVVGGISYEQYF.

CDR3 region: CASSSAAIQYF. The CDR3 bases are TGTGCCAGCAGCTCAGCCGCGATTCAGTACTTC. The rearrangement links TRBV7-2 to TRBJ2-4; no clear D gene. The CDR3 runs 11 residues. CDR1 and CDR2 from the germline V gene are SGHTA and FQGNSA. Trimming took off 4 bases at V and 10 bases at J, with 8 bases between the two ends. Together with reference TRBV7-2 and TRBJ2-4, the CDR3 gives the full variable domain: GAGVSQSPSNKVTEKGKDVELRCDPISGHTALYWYRQSLGQGLEFLIYFQGNSAPDKSGLPSDRFSAERTGGSVSTLTIQRTQQEDSAVYLCASSSAAIQYFGAGTRLSVL.

This chain connects TRBV10-3 to TRBJ2-1; D is unclear. V was pared by 3 bases and J by 0 bases, with 12 bases between. Germline CDR1 ENHRY, CDR2 SYGVKD. The CDR3 length is 16 residues. CDR3: CAISDPGGLSYNEQFF. CDR3 nucleotide sequence: TGTGCCATCAGTGACCCCGGCGGCCTCTCCTACAATGAGCAGTTCTTC.

This clonotype was detected only once. The chain employs TRBV5-6 and TRBJ2-5; tentatively, D is TRBD2 (5 bases). Germline CDR1 and CDR2: SGHDT and YYEEEE. The CDR3 covers 15 residues. V lost 5 bases and J 1 base, leaving 15 bases between the germline ends. The CDR3 DNA follows: TGTGCCAGCAGTTTTCGCGGGCTCGCCCAAGAGACCCAGTACTTC. Translated, it gives CASSFRGLAQETQYF.

The rearrangement uses TRBV7-9 and TRBJ1-1; 12 bases are a match to TRBD1. The CDR3 loop spans 16 amino acids. Germline values: CDR1 SEHNR, CDR2 FQNEAQ (reference sequence). V lost 4 bases to trimming and J lost 3 bases; unmatched junction nucleotides: 6. This CDR3 is CASSSGTGGLDTEAFF. CDR3 in DNA: TGTGCCAGCAGCTCCGGGACAGGGGGCTTGGACACTGAAGCTTTCTTT.

This chain joins TRBV29-1 and TRBJ2-3; 8 bases match TRBD2. The CDR3 has 14 amino acids. The V segment lost 1 base and the J segment 5 bases; nucleotides outside the gene matches: 5. Germline V gene data show CDR1 as SQVTM and CDR2 as ANQGSEA. CDR3 DNA sequence: TGCAGCGTTGAAGCCCCCGGGGGGGGAGATACGCAGTATTTT. Its protein product is CSVEAPGGGDTQYF.

J is TRBJ2-1 and V is TRBV15; a weak D match, TRBD2 (5 bases). Germline loops: CDR1 LNHNV, CDR2 YYDKDF (reference sequence). Trimming left V 6 bases short and J 2 bases short, with 11 bases between. The CDR3 is 14 residues long. The CDR3, as DNA: TGTGCCACCAGGGGAGCCCCTACCTACAATGAGCAGTTCTTC. This sequence encodes CATRGAPTYNEQFF. Complete variable domain (other parts from reference TRBV15 and TRBJ2-1): DAMVIQNPRYQVTQFGKPVTLSCSQTLNHNVMYWYQQKSSQAPKLLFHYYDKDFNNEADTPDNFQSRRPNTSFCFLDIRSPGLGDTAMYLCATRGAPTYNEQFFGPGTRLTVL.

The CDR3 DNA is TGTGCCAGCAGCTTAGTGGGACGGACTAGCTCCTACGAGCAGTACTTC. Translating gives CASSLVGRTSSYEQYF. The chain recombines TRBV7-2 with TRBJ2-7; TRBD2 matches at 7 bases. From germline, CDR1 is SGHTA and CDR2 FQGNSA. V trimming: 1 base; J trimming: 0 bases; junction bases outside the gene matches: 6. The CDR3 extends over 16 amino acids.

The rearrangement links TRBV6-2 or TRBV6-3 to TRBJ1-5; D is uncertain. CDR1 and CDR2 (germline): MNHEY, SVGEGT. Trimming removed 8 bases at V and 4 bases at J, with 18 bases between. The CDR3 length is 15 residues. CDR3 DNA: TGTGCCAGCGGAACGAACCGGGGTCGAAATCAGCCCCAGCATTTT. Protein: CASGTNRGRNQPQHF.

This clonotype has only a few counts. The chain recombines TRBV18 with TRBJ2-3; D remains unclear. The CDR3 consists of 16 residues. Germline V gives CDR1 KGHSH, CDR2 LQKENI. Trimming took 4 bases from V and 2 from J, leaving 16 bases between them. CDR3 protein: CASSRLDSTNTDTQYF. CDR3 nucleotide sequence: TGTGCCAGCTCACGCCTGGATAGCACCAACACAGATACGCAGTATTTT.

On this clonotype: Relative to the germline gene, one junction end is altered; a read error may explain this. The J gene is TRBJ1-2, the V gene TRBV13; TRBD1 matches at 11 bases. The CDR3 consists of 15 residues. CDR1 is PRHDT, CDR2 FYEKMQ, per germline (reference sequence). Here the CDR3 DNA reads TGTGTCAGCAGCCTACATGGACAGGGGGCGTCTGGCTACACCTTC. Its protein product is CVSSLHGQGASGYTF.

The rearrangement links TRBV20-1 to TRBJ1-2; perhaps TRBD1 as D (6 bases). Germline CDR1 is DFQATT and CDR2 is SNEGSKA (reference sequence). This CDR3 contains 14 residues. CDR3 bases: TGCATTCCCCTACGGCCCGGGGGGCAAAATGGCTACACCTTC. Translating it yields CIPLRPGGQNGYTF.

This rearrangement joins TRBV7-2 to TRBJ2-1; TRBD2 agrees at 7 bases. Germline V lookup: CDR1 SGHTA, CDR2 FQGNSA. J lost 2 bases, V lost 5 bases, and 6 bases had no gene match. The CDR3 has 15 amino acids. The CDR3 sequence is CASSTLALAYNEQFF. In DNA form, the CDR3 reads TGTGCCAGCAGCACACTAGCGCTAGCCTACAATGAGCAGTTCTTC.

The CDR3, as DNA: TGTGCCAGCAGTAATGTGGAGACCCAGTACTTC. Translated: CASSNVETQYF. V gene TRBV28 combines with J gene TRBJ2-5; no reliable D call. This CDR3 has 11 residues. The V gene lost 5 bases and the J gene lost 5 bases, with 6 bases spanning the gap. The germline V gene encodes CDR1 MDHEN and CDR2 SYDVKM. The full variable domain, with the rest looked up from reference TRBV28 and TRBJ2-5, is DVKVTQSSRYLVKRTGEKVFLECVQDMDHENMFWYRQDPGLGLRLIYFSYDVKMKEKGDIPEGYSVSREKKERFSLILESASTNQTSMYLCASSNVETQYFGPGTRLLVL.

This clonotype has a handful of counts. The chain is built from TRBV9 and TRBJ2-6; D might be TRBD1 (5 bases). Germline V gene sequence: CDR1 SGDLS, CDR2 YYNGEE. The CDR3 covers 16 residues. V was clipped by 1 base and J by 0 bases, with 8 bases between them. CDR3 in amino acids: CASSVRGISGANVLTF. In DNA, the CDR3 is TGTGCCAGCAGCGTAAGGGGAATCTCTGGGGCCAACGTCCTGACTTTC.

This chain links TRBV27 with TRBJ2-3; TRBD1 might be the D (6 bases). Looked up from germline, CDR1 is MNHEY and CDR2 is SMNVEV (reference sequence). This CDR3 is 15 amino acids long. V lost 5 bases and J 9 bases, leaving 21 bases between the germline ends. CDR3 in DNA: TGTGCCAGCAGTGTAACGCAACAGGGTACTAGAACGCAGTATTTT. This translates into CASSVTQQGTRTQYF.

The rearrangement uses TRBV28 and TRBJ1-6, with TRBD1 matching over 7 bases. Germline-derived CDR1 and CDR2 are MDHEN and SYDVKM. With 5 bases clipped from V and 7 bases from J, the junction kept 8 bases outside the gene matches. The CDR3 spans 15 residues. CDR3 nucleotides: TGTGCCAGCAGTCCGCCGACAGGGAACAATTCACCCCTCCACTTT. Translation gives CASSPPTGNNSPLHF. Variable domain in full (rest from reference TRBV28 and TRBJ1-6): DVKVTQSSRYLVKRTGEKVFLECVQDMDHENMFWYRQDPGLGLRLIYFSYDVKMKEKGDIPEGYSVSREKKERFSLILESASTNQTSMYLCASSPPTGNNSPLHFGNGTRLTVT.

In its sample, this clonotype was seen a few times. The CDR3 coding sequence is TGCGCCAGCAGCCAAGTGGGGGCAGGGGGTATCACCTACGAGCAGTACTTC. Protein sequence: CASSQVGAGGITYEQYF. The rearrangement joins TRBV4-1 to TRBJ2-7; 7 positions match TRBD1. The V segment lost 1 base and the J segment 2 bases; nucleotides outside the gene matches: 11. The CDR3 runs to 17 residues. Germline CDR1 MGHRA, CDR2 YSYEKL.

The chain recombines TRBV2 with TRBJ2-1; 11 nucleotides align to TRBD2. Germline V CDR1 and CDR2: SNHLY, FYNNEI. Trimming cost V 2 bases and J 4 bases; bases outside gene matches: 13. CDR3 length: 19 residues. CDR3 loop: CASSEFLAGGPYLYNEQFF. The CDR3 DNA sequence: TGTGCCAGCAGTGAATTCCTAGCGGGGGGTCCTTACCTTTACAATGAGCAGTTCTTC.

V and J are TRBV6-2 or TRBV6-3 and TRBJ2-1; D ambiguous. Germline CDR1 and CDR2: MNHEY and SVGEGT. This CDR3 contains 14 residues. Trimming left V 7 bases short and J 3 bases short, with 13 bases between. Here the CDR3 reads CASTEGWDYNEQFF. CDR3 nucleotide sequence: TGTGCCAGCACCGAAGGATGGGACTACAATGAGCAGTTCTTC.